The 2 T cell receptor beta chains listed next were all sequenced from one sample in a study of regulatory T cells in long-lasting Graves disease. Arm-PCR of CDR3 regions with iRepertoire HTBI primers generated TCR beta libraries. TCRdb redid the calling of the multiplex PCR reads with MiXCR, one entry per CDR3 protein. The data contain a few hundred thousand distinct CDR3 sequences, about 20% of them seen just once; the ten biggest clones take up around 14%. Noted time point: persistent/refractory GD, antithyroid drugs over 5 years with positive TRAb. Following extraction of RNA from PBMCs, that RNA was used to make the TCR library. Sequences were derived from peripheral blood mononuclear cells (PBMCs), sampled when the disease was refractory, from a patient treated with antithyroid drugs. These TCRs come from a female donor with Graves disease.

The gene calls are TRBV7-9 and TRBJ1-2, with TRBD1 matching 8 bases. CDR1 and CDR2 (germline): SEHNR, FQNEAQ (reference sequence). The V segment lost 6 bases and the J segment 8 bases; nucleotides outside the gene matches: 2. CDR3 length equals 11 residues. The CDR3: CASRQGAGYTF. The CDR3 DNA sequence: TGTGCCAGCAGGCAGGGGGCCGGCTACACCTTC. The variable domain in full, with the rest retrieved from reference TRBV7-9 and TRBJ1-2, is DTGVSQNPRHKITKRGQNVTFRCDPISEHNRLYWYRQTLGQGPEFLTYFQNEAQLEKSRLLSDRFSAERPKGSFSTLEIQRTEQGDSAMYLCASRQGAGYTFGSGTRLTVV.

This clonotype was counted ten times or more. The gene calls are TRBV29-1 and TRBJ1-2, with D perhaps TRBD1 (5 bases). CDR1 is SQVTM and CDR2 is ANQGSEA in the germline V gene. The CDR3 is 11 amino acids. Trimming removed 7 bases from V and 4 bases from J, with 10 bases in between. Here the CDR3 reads CSAQGIYGYTF. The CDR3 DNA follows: TGCAGCGCTCAGGGAATCTATGGCTACACCTTC.